The 7 T cell receptor beta chains presented below share a single source sample, sequenced in a study of cytomegalovirus exposure and HLA in healthy donors. TCRdb's table, derived via immunoSEQ multiplex PCR, lists solely in-frame clones and lacks some. This repertoire shows about 86,000 clones, about 92% found once; its top ten account for roughly 0.62%. The sequenced material came from PBMCs. Receptors originate from a man between 18 and 29 years old in good health and CMV-seronegative.

CDR3 DNA: TGTGCCAGCAGTTACGGGCTAGCGGGAGACGAGCAGTACTTC. It encodes CASSYGLAGDEQYF. The chain couples TRBV6-5 to TRBJ2-7; 10 bases agree with TRBD2. The CDR3 has 14 residues. From germline, CDR1 is MNHEY and CDR2 SVGAGI. With V trimmed by 2 bases and J by 5 bases, 3 bases remained unmatched.

In its sample, this clone was seen once. The chain has TRBV27 and TRBJ2-7; 8 positions agree with TRBD2. The CDR3 has 14 amino acids. The germline V gene has CDR1 MNHEY and CDR2 SMNVEV (reference sequence). The junction had 6 bases not matched to a gene; V was cut back by 3 bases and J by 5 bases. The CDR3 region is CASSLSGSMNEQYF. CDR3 DNA sequence: TGTGCCAGCAGTTTGAGCGGGAGTATGAACGAGCAGTACTTC.

The chain employs TRBV10-1 and TRBJ2-3; D possibly corresponds to TRBD1 (5 bases). Trimming left V 0 bases short and J 3 bases short, with 7 bases between. The germline gives CDR1 WNHNN, CDR2 SYGVQD (reference sequence). This CDR3 has 14 residues. Here the CDR3 DNA reads TGCGCCAGCAGTGAGTCTAGGGGAACAGATACGCAGTATTTT. It codes for CASSESRGTDTQYF.

This chain links TRBV7-9 with TRBJ2-3; 10 bases fit TRBD2. Germline V lookup: CDR1 SEHNR, CDR2 FQNEAQ (reference sequence). The CDR3 consists of 19 residues. Unmatched junction bases numbered 13, after V lost 4 bases and J lost 0 bases. CDR3 nucleotides: TGTGCCAGCAGCTCCAGGGGTAGCGGGAGGACCACTAGCACAGATACGCAGTATTTT. Translated: CASSSRGSGRTTSTDTQYF.

The chain is built from TRBV5-4 and TRBJ2-1, with 7 bases fitting TRBD2. The CDR3 loop spans 12 amino acids. V shed 9 bases, J shed 6 bases, and the junction held 6 bases outside the gene matches. Germline V gene data show CDR1 as SGHNT and CDR2 as YYREEE (reference sequence). The CDR3 DNA reads as TGTGCCATGGGGGAGGGCCTCAATGAGCAGTTCTTC. Translation gives CAMGEGLNEQFF.

The V and J genes are TRBV4-2 and TRBJ2-7; 8 nucleotides agree with TRBD1. Germline loops: CDR1 LGHNA, CDR2 YNFKEQ. The CDR3 loop spans 15 amino acids. V lost 1 base to trimming and J lost 3 bases; unmatched junction nucleotides: 5. The CDR3 reads CASSQAGTGIYEQYF. CDR3 in DNA: TGTGCCAGCAGCCAAGCCGGGACAGGAATCTACGAGCAGTACTTC.

The V and J genes are TRBV4-2 and TRBJ2-1; tentatively, D is TRBD1 (6 bases). V gave up 0 bases and J gave up 1 base, with 7 bases separating them. The CDR3 sequence is 15 residues long. Germline lookup yields CDR1 LGHNA and CDR2 YNFKEQ. CDR3 DNA sequence: TGTGCCAGCAGCCAAGACAGGGGTTCCTACAATGAGCAGTTCTTC. Its protein is CASSQDRGSYNEQFF.